Presented here are 14 T cell receptor beta chains from one specimen sequenced in a study of shared clonotypes between healthy human individuals (TCRdb year 2020). Preparation of the library involved the immunoSEQ multiplex PCR assay. Imported from immuneACCESS, the table was reduced by TCRdb to in-frame sequences with V and J called. These copies leave out some clones; in studies compared against another copy, an unresolved V gene accounts for under half, and the cause of the remainder is not known. This sample is represented by about 690,000 clones; 90% of them were singletons. Around a third of the sample rests with the top ten. The sample consisted of memory CD8+ T cells from PBMCs. Sample cell subset or site, as interpreted from the label and publication: CD45RO+ cells pooled with CCR7-negative TemRA cells. The receptors come from a man between 18 and 35 years old in good health. Some clones in this sample may be carry-over from other donors' samples.

The chain couples TRBV12-5 to TRBJ2-2; a possible D gene is TRBD1 (6 bases). V dropped 8 bases and J dropped 5 bases, with 15 bases sitting between them. The germline V gene has CDR1 LGHNT and CDR2 FRNRAP. CDR3 length: 14 amino acids. As DNA, the CDR3 is TGTGCTAGTAGGAGACAGGAGAGTACCGGGGAGCTGTTTTTT. It encodes CASRRQESTGELFF.

This chain uses TRBV25-1 with TRBJ2-1; 11 positions match TRBD2. The V gene end was trimmed by 4 bases and the J gene end by 7 bases; junction bases not matched to a gene: 6. CDR1 is MGHDK and CDR2 is SYGVNS in the germline V gene. The CDR3 covers 15 residues. CDR3 sequence reads: CASSVGLAASNEQFF. The CDR3 DNA is TGTGCCAGCAGTGTGGGACTAGCGGCCAGTAATGAGCAGTTCTTC. The whole variable domain, filled in from reference TRBV25-1 and TRBJ2-1, reads EADIYQTPRYLVIGTGKKITLECSQTMGHDKMYWYQQDPGMELHLIHYSYGVNSTEKGDLSSESTVSRIRTEHFPLTLESARPSHTSQYLCASSVGLAASNEQFFGPGTRLTVL.

The chain couples TRBV7-9 to TRBJ2-3, with D possibly TRBD2 on 5 matching bases. The CDR3 has 14 amino acids. Germline V CDR1 and CDR2: SEHNR, FQNEAQ (reference sequence). V lost 4 bases and J 2 bases, leaving 10 bases between the germline ends. The CDR3 bases are TGTGCCAGCAGCTCGGACTCCGCCACAGATACGCAGTATTTT. It codes for CASSSDSATDTQYF.

The chain employs TRBV7-9 and TRBJ2-1, with 13 bases identical to TRBD2. With V trimmed by 4 bases and J by 8 bases, 11 bases remained unmatched. Germline CDR1 and CDR2: SEHNR and FQNEAQ (reference sequence). The CDR3 is 17 residues long. CDR3 sequence reads: CASSSWTSGSIGDEQFF. The CDR3 DNA reads TGTGCCAGCAGCTCCTGGACTAGCGGGAGTATTGGCGATGAGCAGTTCTTC.

This clone was counted once. Other DNA sequences within the sample encode an identical CDR3. The chain uses TRBV11-2 and TRBJ2-1, with D tentatively TRBD1 (5 bases). The CDR3 consists of 11 residues. V was pared by 5 bases and J by 9 bases, with 8 bases between. Germline V gives CDR1 SGHAT, CDR2 FQNNGV. CDR3 sequence (DNA): TGTGCCAGCAGCCTAGGGGTTGAGCAGTTCTTC. Translated: CASSLGVEQFF.

This chain links TRBV28 with TRBJ2-3; tentatively, D is TRBD2 (6 bases). V lost 6 bases and J 0 bases, leaving 19 bases between the germline ends. There are 17 residues in the CDR3. Germline V gene sequence: CDR1 MDHEN, CDR2 SYDVKM. This CDR3 is CASSPHYRRDSTDTQYF. DNA for the CDR3: TGTGCCAGCAGCCCACATTATAGGCGGGATAGCACAGATACGCAGTATTTT.

This clone was seen only once. This chain joins TRBV10-3 and TRBJ1-2; D remains ambiguous. V shed 5 bases and J shed 3 bases, with 4 bases lying between them. CDR1 ENHRY and CDR2 SYGVKD come from the germline V gene. This CDR3 is 11 amino acids long. This CDR3 is CAISSDYGYTF. The CDR3 region has the DNA TGTGCCATCAGTAGCGACTATGGCTACACCTTC.

The chain is built from TRBV11-1 and TRBJ2-3; TRBD2 aligns across 7 bases. The CDR3 is 16 residues long. Trimming cost V 4 bases and J 2 bases; bases outside gene matches: 9. Germline V gene data show CDR1 as SGHAT and CDR2 as FQDESV (reference sequence). The CDR3 reads CASSSLGGGPTDTQYF. CDR3 DNA: TGTGCCAGCAGCTCTTTGGGGGGAGGGCCCACAGATACGCAGTATTTT.

V and J are TRBV7-3 and TRBJ2-5; 8 bases map to TRBD1. This CDR3 is 13 amino acids long. Germline assignment: CDR1 SGHTA and CDR2 FQGTGA. Losses at the gene ends were 5 bases for V and 5 bases for J; bases not matched to a gene: 4. The CDR3: CASSTHRGETQYF. The CDR3 DNA sequence: TGTGCCAGCAGCACGCACAGGGGGGAGACCCAGTACTTC.

This clone was detected once. In nucleotides, the CDR3 is TGTGCCAGCAGCCCTCGTCTGGGGCAAGAGACCCAGTACTTC. Encoded protein: CASSPRLGQETQYF. The chain uses TRBV7-9 and TRBJ2-5; D is unclear. V was trimmed by 5 bases and J by 2 bases, leaving 12 bases between them. The CDR3 covers 14 residues. Germline CDR1 reads SEHNR; CDR2 reads FQNEAQ (reference sequence). Based on the CDR3 plus reference TRBV7-9 and TRBJ2-5, the full variable domain is DTGVSQNPRHKITKRGQNVTFRCDPISEHNRLYWYRQTLGQGPEFLTYFQNEAQLEKSRLLSDRFSAERPKGSFSTLEIQRTEQGDSAMYLCASSPRLGQETQYFGPGTRLLVL.

V and J are TRBV7-9 and TRBJ2-3, with a weak D call TRBD2 (6 bases). CDR1 SEHNR and CDR2 FQNEAQ come from the germline V gene (reference sequence). This CDR3 is built from 15 residues. Trimming removed 1 base at V and 2 bases at J, with 10 bases between. The CDR3 bases are TGTGCCAGCAGCTTAGTGGAGGGGTCCACAGATACGCAGTATTTT. Translation: CASSLVEGSTDTQYF.

This chain connects TRBV11-2 to TRBJ2-1, with 7 bases aligning to TRBD2. Germline V gene sequence: CDR1 SGHAT, CDR2 FQNNGV. The CDR3 runs 16 residues. The V and J ends lost 5 bases and 10 bases, in that order; junction bases with no gene match: 17. CDR3 in amino acids: CASSTGGRAGVGEQFF. The CDR3 region has the DNA TGTGCCAGCAGCACCGGGGGTCGGGCGGGAGTGGGCGAGCAGTTCTTC.

The chain joins TRBV9 to TRBJ2-3; 8 nucleotides align to TRBD2. V shed 3 bases, J shed 4 bases, and the junction held 10 bases outside the gene matches. Germline CDR1 reads SGDLS; CDR2 reads YYNGEE. The CDR3 has 16 amino acids. DNA for the CDR3: TGTGCCAGCAGCGCGTCCCTCAGCGGGAGCCCAGATACGCAGTATTTT. Translated, it gives CASSASLSGSPDTQYF.

V usage is TRBV9 and J usage is TRBJ1-2; TRBD1 matches 8 bases. The CDR3 contains 17 residues. The V gene's germline CDR1 is SGDLS and CDR2 YYNGEE. The junction had 7 bases not matched to a gene; V was cut back by 0 bases and J by 0 bases. CDR3: CASSVDGTGGTNYGYTF. The CDR3, as DNA: TGTGCCAGCAGCGTAGATGGGACAGGCGGAACTAACTATGGCTACACCTTC. The full variable domain, rest sourced from reference TRBV9 and TRBJ1-2, is DSGVTQTPKHLITATGQRVTLRCSPRSGDLSVYWYQQSLDQGLQFLIQYYNGEERAKGNILERFSAQQFPDLHSELNLSSLELGDSALYFCASSVDGTGGTNYGYTFGSGTRLTVV.